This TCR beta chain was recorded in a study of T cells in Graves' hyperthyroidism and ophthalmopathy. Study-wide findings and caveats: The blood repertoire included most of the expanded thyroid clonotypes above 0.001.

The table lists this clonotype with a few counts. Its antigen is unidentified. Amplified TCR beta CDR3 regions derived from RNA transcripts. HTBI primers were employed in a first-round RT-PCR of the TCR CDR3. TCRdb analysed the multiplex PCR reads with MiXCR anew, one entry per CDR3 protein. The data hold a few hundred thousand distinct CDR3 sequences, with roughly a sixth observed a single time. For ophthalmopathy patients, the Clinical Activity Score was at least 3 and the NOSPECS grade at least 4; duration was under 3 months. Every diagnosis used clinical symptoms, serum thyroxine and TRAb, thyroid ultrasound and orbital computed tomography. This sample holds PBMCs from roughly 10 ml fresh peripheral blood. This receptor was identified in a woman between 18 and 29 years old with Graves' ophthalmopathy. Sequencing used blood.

The CDR3 protein is CASSSTSGGSTDTQYF. The CDR3 DNA reads as TGCGCCAGCAGCAGTACTAGCGGGGGGAGCACAGATACGCAGTATTTT. The genes are TRBV5-1 and TRBJ2-3; 12 positions match TRBD2. The trim removed 4 bases at V and 0 bases at J, leaving 3 bases unmatched. There are 16 residues in the CDR3. CDR1 is SGHRS, CDR2 YFSETQ, per germline.